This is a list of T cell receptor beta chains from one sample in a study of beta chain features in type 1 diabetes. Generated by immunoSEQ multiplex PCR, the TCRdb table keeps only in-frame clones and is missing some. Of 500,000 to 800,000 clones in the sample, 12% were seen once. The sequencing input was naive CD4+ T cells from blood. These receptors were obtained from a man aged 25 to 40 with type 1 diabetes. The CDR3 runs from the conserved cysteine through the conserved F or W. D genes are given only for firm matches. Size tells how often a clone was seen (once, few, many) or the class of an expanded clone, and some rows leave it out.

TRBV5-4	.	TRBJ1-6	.	CASSSPGRENSPLHF	TGTGCCAGCAGCTCACCGGGACGGGAGAATTCACCCCTCCACTTT
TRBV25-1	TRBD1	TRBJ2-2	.	CASSENRGRSGELFF	TGTGCCAGCAGTGAAAACAGGGGTCGTAGCGGGGAGCTGTTTTTT
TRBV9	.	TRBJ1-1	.	CASTREGTEAFF	TGTGCCAGCACTAGGGAAGGGACTGAAGCTTTCTTT
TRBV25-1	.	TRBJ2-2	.	CASSELQGKMDTGELFF	TGTGCCAGCAGTGAATTACAGGGCAAGATGGACACCGGGGAGCTGTTTTTT
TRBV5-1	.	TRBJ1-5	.	CASSPGHPVSNQPQHF	TGCGCCAGCAGCCCGGGACACCCGGTTAGCAATCAGCCCCAGCATTTT
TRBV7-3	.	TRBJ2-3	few	CASSPRVSTDTQYF	TGTGCCAGCAGCCCTAGAGTTTCCACAGATACGCAGTATTTT
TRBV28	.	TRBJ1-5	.	CASSLPRGSNQPQHF	TGTGCCAGCAGTTTACCCAGGGGTAGCAATCAGCCCCAGCATTTT
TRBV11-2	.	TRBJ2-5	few	CASSLGAGGGQETQYF	TGTGCCAGCAGCTTAGGAGCTGGTGGGGGTCAAGAGACCCAGTACTTC
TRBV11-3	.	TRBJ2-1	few	CASSPAGSYNEQFF	TGTGCCAGTAGCCCCGCGGGCTCCTACAATGAGCAGTTCTTC
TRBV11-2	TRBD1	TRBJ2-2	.	CASSVLDRVDTGELFF	TGTGCCAGCAGCGTCTTGGACAGGGTCGACACCGGGGAGCTGTTTTTT
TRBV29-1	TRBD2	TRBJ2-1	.	CSVVGPGGSYNEQFF	TGCAGCGTTGTAGGTCCGGGGGGCTCCTACAATGAGCAGTTCTTC
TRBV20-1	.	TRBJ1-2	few	CSAQRAYGYTF	TGCAGTGCTCAGAGGGCCTATGGCTACACCTTC
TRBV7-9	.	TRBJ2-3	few	CASSSGGGDTQYF	TGTGCCAGCAGCTCCGGCGGAGGAGATACGCAGTATTTT
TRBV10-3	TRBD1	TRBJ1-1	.	CAISEMRQGAAEAFF	TGTGCCATCAGTGAGATGAGGCAGGGGGCGGCTGAAGCTTTCTTT
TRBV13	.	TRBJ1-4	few	CASSPGGGKLFF	TGTGCCAGCAGCCCCGGGGGGGGAAAACTGTTTTTT
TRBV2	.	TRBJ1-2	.	CASPAGGYTF	TGTGCCAGCCCTGCTGGGGGCTACACCTTC
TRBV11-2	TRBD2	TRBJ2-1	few	CASSPHLTLAGGYDNEQFF	TGTGCCAGCAGCCCCCACTTAACTCTAGCGGGGGGTTACGACAATGAGCAGTTCTTC
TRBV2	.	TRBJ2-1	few	CASTQLADEQFF	TGTGCCAGCACCCAACTAGCCGATGAGCAGTTCTTC
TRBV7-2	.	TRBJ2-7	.	CASSPQTYEQYF	TGTGCCAGCAGCCCTCAAACCTACGAGCAGTACTTC
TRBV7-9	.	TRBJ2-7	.	CASGGGYEQYF	TGTGCCAGCGGAGGGGGCTACGAGCAGTACTTC
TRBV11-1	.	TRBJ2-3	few	CASGMTGTGADTQYF	TGTGCCAGCGGTATGACAGGGACGGGGGCAGATACGCAGTATTTT
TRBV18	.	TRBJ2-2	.	CASSPSQQGTGELFF	TGTGCCAGCTCACCTAGCCAACAAGGGACCGGGGAGCTGTTTTTT
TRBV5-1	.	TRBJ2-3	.	CASRPNGQPSTDTQYF	TGCGCCAGCAGGCCTAACGGACAGCCTAGCACAGATACGCAGTATTTT
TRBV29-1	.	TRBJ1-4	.	CSAVTWEEEKLFF	TGCAGCGCCGTAACATGGGAAGAAGAAAAACTGTTTTTT
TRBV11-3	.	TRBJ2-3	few	CASSLGGGTDTQYF	TGTGCCAGCAGCTTAGGGGGAGGCACAGATACGCAGTATTTT
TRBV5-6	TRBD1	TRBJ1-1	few	CASSFGTGAMNTEAFF	TGTGCCAGCAGCTTTGGGACAGGGGCCATGAACACTGAAGCTTTCTTT
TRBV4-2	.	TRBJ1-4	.	CASSQDVGGYNEKLFF	TGTGCCAGCAGCCAAGATGTCGGCGGATATAATGAAAAACTGTTTTTT
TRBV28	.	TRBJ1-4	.	CASSFPRGPGEKLFF	TGTGCCAGCAGTTTTCCTCGAGGCCCAGGCGAAAAACTGTTTTTT
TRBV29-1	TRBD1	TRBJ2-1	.	CSGDSYNEQFF	TGCAGCGGGGACAGTTACAATGAGCAGTTCTTC
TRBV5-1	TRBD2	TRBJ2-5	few	CASSLAGTSGTAQETQYF	TGCGCCAGCAGCTTGGCCGGGACTAGCGGAACGGCTCAAGAGACCCAGTACTTC
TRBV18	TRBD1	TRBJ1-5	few	CASSLGQENQPQHF	TGTGCCAGCTCACTCGGACAGGAAAATCAGCCCCAGCATTTT
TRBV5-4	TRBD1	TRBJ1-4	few	CASSQGTGAEEKLFF	TGTGCCAGCAGCCAAGGGACAGGGGCCGAGGAAAAACTGTTTTTT
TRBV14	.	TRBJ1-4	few	CASSQIIAHNEKLFF	TGTGCCAGCAGCCAAATAATAGCGCATAATGAAAAACTGTTTTTT